This TCR beta chain was sequenced for a study of blood T cell repertoires in COVID-19. Germline-derived CDR1 and CDR2 are SGHAT and FQNNGV. Losses at the gene ends were 6 bases for V and 6 bases for J; bases not matched to a gene: 7. The CDR3 contains 14 residues. TCRdb keeps only in-frame clones here, not all; method: immunoSEQ multiplex PCR. Of about 330,000 clones in the sample, roughly 84% were seen once. Sequencing was performed on PBMCs or T cells enriched from blood (not recorded which). The sequence derives from a woman younger than 45 who had recovered from COVID-19. The chain employs TRBV11-2 and TRBJ2-7; 11 bases are shared with TRBD1. This chain's CDR3 is CASRFPGTGGEQYF. The CDR3 DNA is TGTGCCAGCAGGTTCCCCGGGACAGGGGGCGAGCAGTACTTC.